The 21 T cell receptor beta chains reported below all come from one sample, sequenced in a study of T cell repertoires in aging, cancer and after chemotherapy (dated by TCRdb to the late 2010s). Instead of sorted cells or RNA, genomic DNA extracted from peripheral blood served as the source for amplifying TCR beta rearrangements. Sequencing instrument: Illumina MiSeq. Using a mixed TRB-A/B primer pool, multiplex touch-down PCR amplified rearranged TRB sequences covering the V, D and J segments. TCRdb passed the public sequencing reads through fastp at Q25 and MiXCR, retaining productive beta sequences. Entries are consolidated by CDR3 protein sequence, retaining the most common genes and DNA. The sample includes roughly 1,400 distinct CDR3 sequences, with around 35% observed a single time. The ten largest clones represent 10% to 12% of the sample. Sequencing was done on a sample of blood. These TCRs come from a human donor with a solid tumor.

Worth noting for this clonotype: This may be a read error, as it is one base from a much larger clone. The rearrangement uses TRBV7-9 and TRBJ2-3; D possibly corresponds to TRBD2 (6 bases). The V gene lost 4 bases and the J gene lost 5 bases, with 16 bases spanning the gap. Germline V gene lookup returns CDR1 SEHNR and CDR2 FQNEAQ (reference sequence). CDR3 length: 15 residues. CDR3 nucleotide sequence: TGTGCCAGCAGCTCTCGCTCCGGGGGACTAGATACGCAGTATTTT. Amino acid sequence: CASSSRSGGLDTQYF. The full variable domain, with the rest looked up from reference TRBV7-9 and TRBJ2-3, is DTGVSQNPRHKITKRGQNVTFRCDPISEHNRLYWYRQTLGQGPEFLTYFQNEAQLEKSRLLSDRFSAERPKGSFSTLEIQRTEQGDSAMYLCASSSRSGGLDTQYFGPGTRLTVL.

The chain is built from TRBV19 and TRBJ2-3; 7 nucleotides align to TRBD2. CDR1 and CDR2 from the germline V gene are LNHDA and SQIVND (reference sequence). The CDR3 has 16 residues. The ends lost 6 bases at V and 4 bases at J; junction bases unmatched: 13. The CDR3 sequence: CASSQRSGGRPDTQYF. CDR3 DNA: TGTGCCAGTAGCCAGAGGTCCGGGGGGAGACCAGATACGCAGTATTTT.

A few counts support this clonotype. The chain uses TRBV11-3 and TRBJ1-3; D is possibly TRBD1 (6 bases). Germline loops: CDR1 SGHNT, CDR2 YENEEA. There are 15 residues in the CDR3. The germline V and J ends were trimmed by 5 bases and 2 bases, with 13 bases remaining between them. CDR3: CASSPGRTAGNTIYF. CDR3 DNA: TGTGCCAGCAGCCCCGGGAGGACAGCTGGAAACACCATATATTTT.

The J gene is TRBJ1-2, the V gene TRBV29-1, with 8 bases aligning to TRBD1. V gave up 1 base and J gave up 12 bases; unmatched junction bases: 16. CDR1 is SQVTM, CDR2 ANQGSEA, per germline. The CDR3 has 15 residues. The CDR3: CSVEGRTGISGADTF. The DNA for the CDR3 is TGCAGCGTTGAAGGTCGGACAGGGATCAGCGGGGCGGACACCTTC.

The genes are TRBV11-2 and TRBJ1-2, with D unresolved. Germline V CDR1 and CDR2: SGHAT, FQNNGV. This CDR3 contains 15 residues. Trimming left V 7 bases short and J 5 bases short, with 20 bases between. CDR3 in DNA: TGTGCCAGCACCCTCCTGGATGGGGTTTTATATGGCTACACCTTC. Translated: CASTLLDGVLYGYTF.

This rearrangement joins TRBV6-2 or TRBV6-3 to TRBJ2-7, with D unclear. V shed 0 bases and J shed 1 base, with 16 bases lying between them. From germline, CDR1 is MNHEY and CDR2 SVGEGT. The CDR3 runs 17 residues. Written as DNA, the CDR3 is TGTGCCAGCAGTTACTCCCACCGGGCAGGCGCATCCTACGAGCAGTACTTC. Protein product: CASSYSHRAGASYEQYF.

This clonotype was observed a handful of times. The gene calls are TRBV19 and TRBJ2-2; D uncertain. V dropped 3 bases and J dropped 4 bases, with 3 bases sitting between them. Germline assignment: CDR1 LNHDA and CDR2 SQIVND (reference sequence). There are 12 residues in the CDR3. CDR3 region: CASSIATGELFF. The CDR3, as DNA: TGTGCCAGTAGTATTGCCACCGGGGAGCTGTTTTTT.

The chain has TRBV6-6 and TRBJ2-5, with D maybe TRBD2 (8 bases). This CDR3 spans 15 amino acids. Trimming removed 5 bases at V and 2 bases at J, with 15 bases between. Looked up from germline, CDR1 is MNHNY and CDR2 is SVGAGI (reference sequence). CDR3 nucleotides: TGTGCCAGCAGTCGGGGGGGACAGCCACAAGAGACCCAGTACTTC. Amino acid sequence: CASSRGGQPQETQYF.

This clonotype ranks as large. The V and J genes are TRBV7-2 and TRBJ2-3; a possible D gene is TRBD2 (5 bases). V was trimmed by 2 bases and J by 10 bases, leaving 13 bases between them. This CDR3 is built from 13 residues. Germline V gene sequence: CDR1 SGHTA, CDR2 FQGNSA. In DNA form, the CDR3 reads TGTGCCAGCAGCTTATCCACTAGTTGGTCGCAGTATTTT. Protein product: CASSLSTSWSQYF. The whole variable domain, filled in from reference TRBV7-2 and TRBJ2-3, reads GAGVSQSPSNKVTEKGKDVELRCDPISGHTALYWYRQSLGQGLEFLIYFQGNSAPDKSGLPSDRFSAERTGGSVSTLTIQRTQQEDSAVYLCASSLSTSWSQYFGPGTRLTVL.

J is TRBJ2-7 and V is TRBV5-5; D uncertain. The length of the CDR3 is 16 residues. V dropped 2 bases and J dropped 7 bases, with 22 bases sitting between them. Germline loops: CDR1 SGHKS, CDR2 YYEKEE (reference sequence). The CDR3 here is CASSFLFRPMRQEQYF. Here the CDR3 DNA reads TGTGCCAGCAGCTTTTTGTTTAGGCCTATGAGACAAGAGCAGTACTTC. Full variable domain (rest looked up from reference TRBV5-5 and TRBJ2-7): DAGVTQSPTHLIKTRGQQVTLRCSPISGHKSVSWYQQVLGQGPQFIFQYYEKEERGRGNFPDRFSARQFPNYSSELNVNALLLGDSALYLCASSFLFRPMRQEQYFGPGTRLTVT.

J is TRBJ2-7 and V is TRBV7-2; 7 positions match TRBD1. The germline CDR1 and CDR2 sequences are SGHTA and FQGNSA. The CDR3 has 15 residues. V lost 3 bases, J lost 6 bases, and 11 bases stayed unmatched. DNA for the CDR3: TGTGCCAGCAGCTTCCCTCTAACAGGGGCAGGCGAGCAGTACTTC. Amino acid sequence: CASSFPLTGAGEQYF.

On this clonotype: The junction departs from the called germline gene at one end, perhaps through a read error. The V and J genes are TRBV7-9 and TRBJ1-2; 11 positions agree with TRBD1. CDR3 length equals 15 residues. Germline V gene data show CDR1 as SEHNR and CDR2 as FQNEAQ (reference sequence). This CDR3 is CASSLGTGGGYGYTF. In DNA form, the CDR3 reads TGTGCCAGCAGTTTAGGGACAGGGGGTGGCTATGGCTACACCTTC.

This clonotype was detected a few times. The V gene is TRBV6-1, the J gene TRBJ2-5; 7 nucleotides align to TRBD1. CDR1 is MNHNS and CDR2 is SASEGT in the germline V gene. The CDR3 loop spans 16 amino acids. J was trimmed by 5 bases and V by 3 bases; bases with no gene match: 12. The CDR3 DNA follows: TGTGCCAGCAGTGACACGGGTGGACAGGTCGGCGAGACCCAGTACTTC. Translating it yields CASSDTGGQVGETQYF.

This clonotype was counted only a few times. The rearrangement uses TRBV20-1 and TRBJ2-7; D may be TRBD1 (6 bases). The CDR3 length is 17 residues. V was cut by 1 base and J by 0 bases, with 19 bases left in between. Per germline, CDR1 DFQATT and CDR2 SNEGSKA (reference sequence). CDR3 bases: TGCAGTGCTAGAGCAGGGGTTGGCATCCAGAGCTCCTACGAGCAGTACTTC. Protein: CSARAGVGIQSSYEQYF.

By share, this clonotype counts as large. The chain combines TRBV7-2 with TRBJ2-3; unclear D gene. CDR3 length equals 16 residues. The V end lost 2 bases, the J end lost 2 bases, and 14 bases lay between the germline ends. Germline CDR1 and CDR2: SGHTA and FQGNSA. CDR3 sequence: CASSLYGPANTDTQYF. CDR3 in DNA: TGTGCCAGCAGCTTATACGGACCCGCGAACACAGATACGCAGTATTTT.

This clonotype was observed a few times. This chain connects TRBV29-1 to TRBJ2-3, with TRBD1 matching over 10 bases. Germline lookup yields CDR1 SQVTM and CDR2 ANQGSEA. The junction had 13 bases not matched to a gene; V was cut back by 7 bases and J by 9 bases. CDR3 size: 14 residues. The CDR3 DNA reads TGCAGCGGCTCCGGGACAGGGGTCCTCGGGACGCAGTATTTT. It specifies CSGSGTGVLGTQYF.

This clonotype is labeled large (0.1 to 1%). The gene calls are TRBV6-5 and TRBJ1-6, with a weak D call TRBD1 (6 bases). CDR3 length: 13 amino acids. V lost 6 bases, J lost 8 bases, and 11 bases lay in between. The germline CDR1 and CDR2 sequences are MNHEY and SVGAGI. CDR3 loop: CASRGRGDSPLHF. The CDR3 DNA reads TGTGCCAGCAGAGGCAGGGGAGATTCACCCCTCCACTTT.

With regard to this clonotype: A much larger clone is a single base away; this may be a read error. The rearrangement links TRBV6-2 or TRBV6-3 to TRBJ2-7, with 7 bases fitting TRBD1. Germline loops: CDR1 MNHEY, CDR2 SVGEGT. This CDR3 spans 12 amino acids. Losses at the gene ends were 6 bases for V and 7 bases for J; bases not matched to a gene: 6. Written as DNA, the CDR3 is TGTGCCAGCAGCAACAGGGGTGTAGAGCAGTACTTC. It yields the protein CASSNRGVEQYF.

This chain joins TRBV4-1 and TRBJ2-5; weak D call: TRBD2 (6 bases). Trimming cost V 3 bases and J 2 bases, with 16 bases left between them. The V gene's germline CDR1 is MGHRA and CDR2 YSYEKL. CDR3 length: 16 amino acids. The CDR3 DNA is TGCGCCAGCAGCCACGCAGAGCGGGCGGTACAAGAGACCCAGTACTTC. This translates into CASSHAERAVQETQYF.

This clonotype was detected only a few times. J is TRBJ2-7 and V is TRBV7-9; D possibly uses TRBD1 or TRBD2 (5 bases each). V was clipped by 5 bases and J by 6 bases, with 23 bases between them. The CDR3 consists of 16 residues. Germline values: CDR1 SEHNR, CDR2 FQNEAQ (reference sequence). CDR3 sequence (DNA): TGTGCCAGCAGCCCTGGGCAGGGAGCGCGCGCGCGCGAGCAGTACTTC. Its translation is CASSPGQGARAREQYF.

This clonotype has just a few counts. CDR3 sequence (DNA): TGTGCCAGCATCCTGGGAGGGGCGGGAGGAGCAGATACGCAGTATTTT. Its protein product is CASILGGAGGADTQYF. This chain joins TRBV7-9 and TRBJ2-3; 8 bases are a match to TRBD2. Per germline, CDR1 SEHNR and CDR2 FQNEAQ (reference sequence). The ends lost 7 bases at V and 4 bases at J; junction bases unmatched: 13. This CDR3 is built from 16 residues. The full variable domain, rest sourced from reference TRBV7-9 and TRBJ2-3, is DTGVSQNPRHKITKRGQNVTFRCDPISEHNRLYWYRQTLGQGPEFLTYFQNEAQLEKSRLLSDRFSAERPKGSFSTLEIQRTEQGDSAMYLCASILGGAGGADTQYFGPGTRLTVL.